Listed below are T cell receptor beta chains from one sample, sequenced in a study of cytomegalovirus exposure and HLA in healthy donors. Sequenced by immunoSEQ multiplex PCR; TCRdb stores in-frame clones only, minus some. This sample yields fewer than 150,000 clones, of which about three quarters are seen a single time; 30% belongs to the top ten. The sample consisted of PBMCs. The source of these receptors is a man between 60 and 75 years old in good health and CMV-seropositive. The CDR3 runs from the conserved cysteine through the conserved F or W. Each record gives: clone size, V gene, J gene, D gene, CDR3 DNA, CDR3 protein. A D gene is named only where the DNA matches it firmly. Clone size is not always given. Where it is, it says once, few, many or a class for expanded clones.

few	TRBV5-1	TRBJ2-1	TRBD1	TGCGCCAGTACGACAGGGGGCGCCTACAATGAGCAGTTCTTC	CASTTGGAYNEQFF
-	TRBV27	TRBJ2-1	TRBD1	TGTGCCAGCAGTCGCCCAGGGACAGGGTACAATGAGCAGTTCTTC	CASSRPGTGYNEQFF
-	TRBV27	TRBJ2-7	-	TGTGCCAGCAGTTTTGGGGGGGGGCCCTACGAGCAGTACTTC	CASSFGGGPYEQYF
-	TRBV6-5	TRBJ1-2	-	TGTGCCAGCAGTGGGCCAGGATTCTATGGCTACACCTTC	CASSGPGFYGYTF
-	TRBV5-1	TRBJ1-6	-	TGCGCCAGCAGCTTGGATGGAGGGCGGAATTCACCCCTCCACTTT	CASSLDGGRNSPLHF
many	TRBV4-1	TRBJ1-1	TRBD1	TGCGCCAGCCGATTCAGAGGGGGCCCCCTGGTGCGCACTGAAGCTTTCTTT	CASRFRGGPLVRTEAFF
-	TRBV11-2	TRBJ2-5	TRBD2	TGTGCCAGCAGCGCCCCGGGACTAGCTAGGGAGACCCAGTACTTC	CASSAPGLARETQYF
-	TRBV28	TRBJ1-2	TRBD1	TGTGCCAGCAGCCCGGGACAGCGGTATGGCTACACCTTC	CASSPGQRYGYTF
-	TRBV5-4	TRBJ1-5	-	TGTGCCAGCAGCTCCGGGGTTGATAGCAATCAGCCCCAGCATTTT	CASSSGVDSNQPQHF
once	TRBV6-6	TRBJ1-6	-	TGTGCCAGCAGTTTTGGGGGGGATTCACCCCTCCACTTT	CASSFGGDSPLHF
-	TRBV6-1	TRBJ1-3	TRBD1	TGTGCCAGCAGCGCCTTAGGGACAGGAGGAAACACCATATATTTT	CASSALGTGGNTIYF
once	TRBV10-3	TRBJ2-3	TRBD1	TGTGCCATCAGCCGGGACAGGGGGAATACGCAGTATTTT	CAISRDRGNTQYF
once	TRBV5-4	TRBJ2-3	TRBD2	TGTGCCAGCAGCTTAGCGGGAGCCGCAGATACGCAGTATTTT	CASSLAGAADTQYF
-	TRBV2	TRBJ1-4	-	TGTGCCAGCAGTTTAGAAAAACTGTTTTTT	CASSLEKLFF
-	TRBV30	TRBJ2-2	-	TGTGCCTGGAGTTCCAAAACACACCTTACTCCCCGGGAGTCCGGGGAGCTGTTTTTT	CAWSSKTHLTPRESGELFF
-	TRBV2	TRBJ1-4	-	TGTGCCAGCAGGCTAAGCAGGGGAACTCGAACTTCAACTAATGAAAAACTGTTTTTT	CASRLSRGTRTSTNEKLFF
-	TRBV11-2	TRBJ2-1	TRBD2	TGTGCCAGCAGCTTAGGGTCTAGCGGGGGTCATGAGCAGTTCTTC	CASSLGSSGGHEQFF
-	TRBV5-1	TRBJ2-7	-	TGCGCCAGCAGCTTACTGACAGGCCCGTCCTACGAGCAGTACTTC	CASSLLTGPSYEQYF
-	TRBV6-5	TRBJ2-7	TRBD2	TGTGCCAGCAGTTACGTCCTAGCGGGGGCCTACGAGCAGTACTTC	CASSYVLAGAYEQYF
once	TRBV2	TRBJ2-7	-	TGTGCCGGCTCCACCGATACCTACGAGCAGTACTTC	CAGSTDTYEQYF
few	TRBV9	TRBJ2-7	-	TGTGCCAGCAGCGTGAGTCCGGGAATGGGCGAGCAGTACTTC	CASSVSPGMGEQYF
-	TRBV5-4	TRBJ2-5	-	TGTGCCAGCAGGAGTGGTAGGACAGCCCAAGAGACCCAGTACTTC	CASRSGRTAQETQYF
-	TRBV5-1	TRBJ1-2	TRBD1	TGCGCCAGCAACCAAGGACAGGGGGAGTATGGCTACACCTTC	CASNQGQGEYGYTF
few	TRBV9	TRBJ2-7	-	TGTGCCAGCAGCGTAGCCCCCCAGGTCCAGCAGTACTTC	CASSVAPQVQQYF
-	TRBV15	TRBJ1-1	-	TGTGCCACCGGAGGGAGGTATCGGAGAGCTTTCTTT	CATGGRYRRAFF
-	TRBV4-1	TRBJ1-1	-	TGCGCCAGCAGCCATTATTCCGTTGGGGAGGGGGCTTTCTTT	CASSHYSVGEGAFF
-	TRBV19	TRBJ1-2	-	TGTGCCAGTAGTCGAATTGGGGCACGGCGGTATGGCTACACCTTC	CASSRIGARRYGYTF
once	TRBV15	TRBJ2-6	-	TGTGCCACCAGCAGAGATGGTAGCGCAGGCTCTGGGGCCAACGTCCTGACTTTC	CATSRDGSAGSGANVLTF
-	TRBV6-6	TRBJ1-2	TRBD1	TGTGCCAGCAGTAATCACCGGGACAGGGAAAGTGGCTACACCTTC	CASSNHRDRESGYTF
-	TRBV21-1	TRBJ2-7	-	TGTGCCAGCAGCAAAGCGAAGGGGGAGAGCTCCTACGAGCAGTACTTC	CASSKAKGESSYEQYF
few	TRBV5-6	TRBJ1-2	-	TGTGCCAGCAGCTTGGGACAGAACTATGGCTACACCTTC	CASSLGQNYGYTF
-	TRBV6-6	TRBJ2-1	TRBD1	TGTGCCAGCAGCCCCCTAGGGCAGGGGGTCGTAGATGAGCAGTTCTTC	CASSPLGQGVVDEQFF
-	TRBV9	TRBJ2-2	-	TGTGCCAGCAGCTATACAAACACCGGGGAGCTGTTTTTT	CASSYTNTGELFF
-	TRBV14	TRBJ2-3	TRBD2	TGTGCCAGCAGCCGTCATCTAGCGGGGGTGACAGATACGCAGTATTTT	CASSRHLAGVTDTQYF
-	TRBV11-1	TRBJ2-3	TRBD2	TGTGCCAGCAGCCCCCAACTAGCGCCTCGGGCAGATACGCAGTATTTT	CASSPQLAPRADTQYF
-	TRBV7-3	TRBJ2-1	-	TGTGCCAGCAGCCCCGACTTCAGCTCCTACAATGAGCAGTTCTTC	CASSPDFSSYNEQFF
few	TRBV7-9	TRBJ2-3	-	TGTGCCAGCAGCTTAGGGCGGTTCACAGATACGCAGTATTTT	CASSLGRFTDTQYF
-	TRBV5-5	TRBJ1-1	-	TGTGCCAGCAGCTTGGACTCATGGAACACTGAAGCTTTCTTT	CASSLDSWNTEAFF
few	TRBV15	TRBJ2-1	TRBD1	TGTGCCACCAGCACATTCCGGGACAGGCCACAGGAGCAGTTCTTC	CATSTFRDRPQEQFF
-	TRBV5-8	TRBJ2-1	TRBD1	TGTGCCAGCAGCTTGACAGGGGAGTCCTACAATGAGCAGTTCTTC	CASSLTGESYNEQFF
-	TRBV7-9	TRBJ2-7	TRBD2	TGTGCCAGCACCCGAACTAGCGGAGCAACCTACGAGCAGTACTTC	CASTRTSGATYEQYF
-	TRBV5-1	TRBJ2-3	-	TGCGCCAGCAGCTTGGACGGGGGAAACACAGATACGCAGTATTTT	CASSLDGGNTDTQYF
-	TRBV10-3	TRBJ1-3	-	TGTGCCATCAGTGATTCTCGGACAGCTGGAAACACCATATATTTT	CAISDSRTAGNTIYF